Below are 16 T cell receptor beta chains sequenced from a single sample in a study of T-cell reconstitution after alpha-beta-depleted transplantation in children. Molecular barcoding with unique molecular identifiers was used for the TCRbeta library. TCRdb redid the calling of the PCR reads with MiXCR, one entry per CDR3 protein. The data contain around 370,000 distinct CDR3 sequences, about a tenth of them singletons. The starting material was PBMCs from the stem cell graft donor, obtained from the stem cell graft. These receptors originate from a human donor who donated a stem cell graft to a child with acute lymphoblastic leukemia.

The rearrangement joins TRBV11-2 to TRBJ2-2; 9 nucleotides agree with TRBD1. This CDR3 spans 15 amino acids. Germline CDR1 SGHAT, CDR2 FQNNGV. Trimming removed 1 base from V and 6 bases from J; junction bases left unmatched: 3. The CDR3 coding sequence is TGTGCCAGCAGCTTAGTCGGGACAGGGCCCGGGGAGCTGTTTTTT. It is translated as CASSLVGTGPGELFF.

This clonotype was counted only a few times. V is TRBV4-1 and J is TRBJ2-3, with TRBD2 identical over 7 bases. Trimming removed 5 bases from V and 3 bases from J; junction bases left unmatched: 8. CDR1 is MGHRA and CDR2 is YSYEKL in the germline V gene. The CDR3 runs to 15 residues. The CDR3 protein is CASSGAGVRTDTQYF. The CDR3 nucleotides are TGCGCCAGCAGCGGGGCGGGAGTTCGAACAGATACGCAGTATTTT.

This clonotype was observed many times. The chain recombines TRBV11-2 with TRBJ2-6; no definite D call. Germline values: CDR1 SGHAT, CDR2 FQNNGV. This CDR3 spans 14 amino acids. The V end lost 3 bases, the J end lost 5 bases, and 8 bases lay between the germline ends. The CDR3 coding sequence is TGTGCCAGCAGCTTGGAGAACTGGGCCAACGTCCTGACTTTC. It encodes CASSLENWANVLTF.

The chain is built from TRBV4-2 and TRBJ2-2, with TRBD1 identical over 8 bases. Trimming at V came to 2 bases and at J to 2 bases, leaving 4 bases not matched to a gene. The V gene's germline CDR1 is LGHNA and CDR2 YNFKEQ. The CDR3 is made up of 16 amino acids. CDR3 coding DNA: TGTGCCAGCAGCCAACCAGACAGGGGCAACACCGGGGAGCTGTTTTTT. This sequence encodes CASSQPDRGNTGELFF.

This clonotype has more than one count but fewer than ten. V usage is TRBV25-1 and J usage is TRBJ2-5; no clear D. The germline CDR1 and CDR2 sequences are MGHDK and SYGVNS. Deletions cut 6 bases from V and 1 base from J, with 9 bases between. This CDR3 spans 13 amino acids. This CDR3 reads CASSTAFQETQYF. DNA of the CDR3: TGTGCCAGCAGCACTGCCTTCCAAGAGACCCAGTACTTC.

This chain uses TRBV20-1 with TRBJ2-1, with TRBD2 identical over 9 bases. This CDR3 is built from 19 residues. From germline, CDR1 is DFQATT and CDR2 SNEGSKA (reference sequence). Trimming cost V 0 bases and J 5 bases; bases outside gene matches: 17. In DNA form, the CDR3 reads TGCAGTGCTAGAGATAGGCTAGCGGGATCTATTCCCCCTAACAATGAGCAGTTCTTC. Translated, it gives CSARDRLAGSIPPNNEQFF.

The chain joins TRBV28 to TRBJ2-2, with TRBD2 as a possible D gene (7 bases). Trimming left V 6 bases short and J 2 bases short, with 19 bases between. Germline CDR1 reads MDHEN; CDR2 reads SYDVKM. This CDR3 is 17 amino acids long. Here the CDR3 DNA reads TGTGCCAGCAGCTGGGGGGGGGCGGGGGTCAACACCGGGGAGCTGTTTTTT. The encoded protein is CASSWGGAGVNTGELFF.

This clonotype was observed at least ten times. The J gene is TRBJ1-1, the V gene TRBV29-1; weak D call: TRBD1 (5 bases). Germline loops: CDR1 SQVTM, CDR2 ANQGSEA. The V end lost 4 bases, the J end lost 5 bases, and 8 bases lay between the germline ends. There are 11 residues in the CDR3. CDR3 DNA sequence: TGCAGCGTTGGCGGGGGGACTGAAGCTTTCTTT. This gives the protein CSVGGGTEAFF. The entire variable domain, with the rest obtained from reference TRBV29-1 and TRBJ1-1, is as follows: SAVISQKPSRDICQRGTSLTIQCQVDSQVTMMFWYRQQPGQSLTLIATANQGSEATYESGFVIDKFPISRPNLTFSTLTVSNMSPEDSSIYLCSVGGGTEAFFGQGTRLTVV.

V gene TRBV4-1 combines with J gene TRBJ2-2; D ambiguous. The CDR3 sequence is 13 residues long. Germline CDR1 MGHRA, CDR2 YSYEKL. V shed 0 bases and J shed 10 bases, with 9 bases lying between them. CDR3 sequence (DNA): TGCGCCAGCAGCCAAGAAGGATGGATGGAGCTGTTTTTT. Its translation: CASSQEGWMELFF.

This clonotype was detected only a few times. The CDR3 protein is CASSLAISAADTQYF. Written as DNA, the CDR3 is TGCGCCAGCAGCTTGGCCATATCAGCAGCAGATACGCAGTATTTT. The genes are TRBV5-1 and TRBJ2-3; D gene ambiguous. The CDR3 sequence is 15 residues long. Germline V gene sequence: CDR1 SGHRS, CDR2 YFSETQ. V dropped 0 bases and J dropped 4 bases, with 12 bases sitting between them.

This clonotype was picked up many times. The chain links TRBV5-1 to TRBJ1-1; a weak D match, TRBD1 (5 bases). The V gene's germline CDR1 is SGHRS and CDR2 YFSETQ. The CDR3 runs to 14 residues. Trimming stripped 6 bases from V and 4 bases from J, with 16 bases between. CDR3 in DNA: TGCGCCAGCAAGGGGAGTCCGGGGGGCACTGAAGCTTTCTTT. It translates to CASKGSPGGTEAFF.

The rearrangement joins TRBV18 to TRBJ2-4; maybe TRBD2 (6 bases). CDR3 size: 14 residues. The germline V gene has CDR1 KGHSH and CDR2 LQKENI. V was clipped by 0 bases and J by 7 bases, with 10 bases between them. DNA of the CDR3: TGTGCCAGCTCACCACCGTCGGGGAGGAACATTCAGTACTTC. Residues: CASSPPSGRNIQYF. Combining the CDR3 with reference TRBV18 and TRBJ2-4 gives the whole variable domain NAGVMQNPRHLVRRRGQEARLRCSPMKGHSHVYWYRQLPEEGLKFMVYLQKENIIDESGMPKERFSAEFPKEGPSILRIQQVVRGDSAAYFCASSPPSGRNIQYFGAGTRLSVL.

This clonotype occurred a few times. The gene calls are TRBV10-3 and TRBJ2-5; maybe TRBD1 (6 bases). CDR3 length: 13 residues. Germline values: CDR1 ENHRY, CDR2 SYGVKD. V dropped 7 bases and J dropped 4 bases, with 13 bases sitting between them. The CDR3 nucleotides read TGTGCCATCAAAGGGGGTACAGGAGAGACCCAGTACTTC. Its protein is CAIKGGTGETQYF.

V gene TRBV7-9 combines with J gene TRBJ2-6, with D unresolved. The germline V gene encodes CDR1 SEHNR and CDR2 FQNEAQ (reference sequence). Trimming pared 0 bases from V and 3 bases from J, leaving 9 bases between. The CDR3 is made up of 16 amino acids. As DNA, the CDR3 is TGTGCCAGCAGCTTAGCGGGTGCTCTTGGGGCCAACGTCCTGACTTTC. Encoded protein: CASSLAGALGANVLTF.

This clonotype appeared once. The rearrangement joins TRBV5-5 to TRBJ1-5; D is unclear. This CDR3 spans 13 amino acids. V was cut by 1 base and J by 7 bases, with 9 bases left in between. CDR1 and CDR2 (germline): SGHKS, YYEKEE (reference sequence). CDR3 in DNA: TGTGCCAGCAGCTTGAGTCCTTGGCAGCCCCAGCATTTT. Translation gives CASSLSPWQPQHF.

J is TRBJ2-5 and V is TRBV10-3, with D possibly TRBD2 on 5 matching bases. V was cut by 4 bases and J by 5 bases, with 11 bases left in between. The CDR3 runs to 13 residues. Germline lookup yields CDR1 ENHRY and CDR2 SYGVKD. The CDR3 DNA follows: TGTGCCATCAGTGCCCTAGACTACGAGACCCAGTACTTC. It is translated as CAISALDYETQYF.